Listed below are T cell receptor beta chains from one sample, sequenced in a study of CD8+ T cells in alopecia areata. Clones were read by immunoSEQ multiplex PCR, and TCRdb kept only the in-frame ones, dropping some. The sample lists approximately 190,000 clones; nearly 60% were seen once. Material: CD4+ T cells sorted from blood, obtained at week 24, from a patient treated with tofacitinib. These TCRs come from a human donor with alopecia areata. Both conserved end residues are part of each CDR3. D genes are given only for firm matches. A row's size may be missing; if present it is once, few, many or a size class.

D | size | J | V | DNA | CDR3
. | few | TRBJ1-1 | TRBV29-1 | TGCAGCGTTGAAGATGACACTGAAGCTTTCTTT | CSVEDDTEAFF
. | . | TRBJ2-3 | TRBV7-9 | TGTGCCAGCAGCTCCCGAGTTAGTTCAGGGTCCACAGATACGCAGTATTTT | CASSSRVSSGSTDTQYF
. | . | TRBJ1-6 | TRBV7-2 | TGTGCCAGCAGCCTCAGCCCGGGATTCGGAAATTCACCCCTCCACTTT | CASSLSPGFGNSPLHF
. | . | TRBJ2-1 | TRBV2 | TGTGCCAGCAGTGAAGACAGGGCCAATGAGCAGTTCTTC | CASSEDRANEQFF
. | . | TRBJ1-1 | TRBV4-3 | TGCGCCAGCAGCCAAGATCCTCAGGGGAACGGGGTAGCTTTCTTT | CASSQDPQGNGVAFF
. | . | TRBJ2-6 | TRBV19 | TGTGCCAGTAGTACACGCAGGGGGAGGGCTGGGGCCAACGTCCTGACTTTC | CASSTRRGRAGANVLTF
. | few | TRBJ1-5 | TRBV6-1 | TGTGCCAGCACCTTGGGGGTTGGGAATCAGCCCCAGCATTTT | CASTLGVGNQPQHF
TRBD1 | few | TRBJ1-2 | TRBV11-2 | TGTGCCAGCAGCTCAAACAGGGGCTATGGCTACACCTTC | CASSSNRGYGYTF
. | . | TRBJ1-1 | TRBV6-6 | TGTGCCAGCAGTTACCGGACAGCGTGGACTGAAGCTTTCTTT | CASSYRTAWTEAFF
. | . | TRBJ1-1 | TRBV15 | TGTGCCACCAGCAGAGACGGCAGAAACACTGAAGCTTTCTTT | CATSRDGRNTEAFF
. | . | TRBJ2-1 | TRBV29-1 | TGCAGCGTTGTCCTCGCGGGGGCCATCTACAATGAGCAGTTCTTC | CSVVLAGAIYNEQFF
. | . | TRBJ2-7 | TRBV5-1 | TGCGCCAGCAGCTTGGGGCAGGGCAGGGGCGAGCAGTACTTC | CASSLGQGRGEQYF
. | few | TRBJ1-2 | TRBV7-2 | TGTGCCAGCAGCTTAGCTTCGACGGCGAACTATGGCTACACCTTC | CASSLASTANYGYTF
TRBD2 | few | TRBJ2-2 | TRBV7-2 | TGTGCCAGCAGCCGGGAAGCGGGGCTGAACACCGGGGAGCTGTTTTTT | CASSREAGLNTGELFF
. | . | TRBJ2-7 | TRBV13 | TGTGCCAGCACCGAAACTGGAGCCCCCTACGAGCAGTACTTC | CASTETGAPYEQYF
. | . | TRBJ1-1 | TRBV29-1 | TGCAGCGTTGAAGTGGTTGGGGCAGAAGCTTTCTTT | CSVEVVGAEAFF
. | once | TRBJ2-5 | TRBV5-1 | TGCGCCAGCAGCTTGGAGGCAGGTTGGGAAGAGACCCAGTACTTC | CASSLEAGWEETQYF
TRBD1 | . | TRBJ1-1 | TRBV28 | TGTGCCAGCAGTTTCCTTTATGGGACAGGGTATACTGAAGCTTTCTTT | CASSFLYGTGYTEAFF
. | . | TRBJ1-1 | TRBV18 | TGTGCCAGCTCACCAAGGGGCAACATGAACACTGAAGCTTTCTTT | CASSPRGNMNTEAFF
. | . | TRBJ2-7 | TRBV6-9 | TGTGCCAGCAGTTATTTCTGTGGAGGGGGGGCGCGGACCTACGAGCAGTACTTC | CASSYFCGGGARTYEQYF
. | . | TRBJ2-7 | TRBV7-9 | TGTGCCAGCAGCCCAGGAGAGCCCCCTCGATACGAGCAGTACTTC | CASSPGEPPRYEQYF
. | . | TRBJ2-2 | TRBV7-8 | TGTGCCAGCAGCTTAGATTGGGACACCGGGGAGCTGTTTTTT | CASSLDWDTGELFF
. | . | TRBJ2-7 | TRBV6-5 | TGTGCCAGCAGTTACTCATACGCGGGGGCAAACGAGCAGTACTTC | CASSYSYAGANEQYF
TRBD2 | . | TRBJ2-3 | TRBV5-1 | TGCGCCAGCAGCCCGGAGGCTAGCGGGGGGGCCCTAAGCACAGATACGCAGTATTTT | CASSPEASGGALSTDTQYF
. | . | TRBJ2-4 | TRBV5-6 | TGTGCCAGCAGGGGGGACGGCAACATTCAGTACTTC | CASRGDGNIQYF
. | . | TRBJ2-3 | TRBV4-3 | TGCGCCAGCAGCCAACGTTGGCCAGGGGGCACAGATACGCAGTATTTT | CASSQRWPGGTDTQYF
. | . | TRBJ1-2 | TRBV29-1 | TGCAGCGTGGACGTGAGTACGGGCGCTAACTATGGCTACACCTTC | CSVDVSTGANYGYTF
TRBD2 | . | TRBJ2-1 | TRBV10-3 | TGTGCCATCAGTGAACTAGCGGCGAGTTACAATGAGCAGTTCTTC | CAISELAASYNEQFF
. | . | TRBJ1-1 | TRBV30 | TGTGCCTGGGGCACCTCACGTGAAGCTTTCTTT | CAWGTSREAFF
. | . | TRBJ2-3 | TRBV11-3 | TGTGCCAGCAGCAAAGGGGCCCATACGCAGTATTTT | CASSKGAHTQYF
TRBD2 | . | TRBJ2-7 | TRBV28 | TGTGCCAGCAGTCTCATAGCGGGAGCCGACGAGCAGTACTTC | CASSLIAGADEQYF
. | . | TRBJ2-2 | TRBV15 | TGTGCCACCAGCAGAGGCCAGGGAGCCACCGGGGAGCTGTTTTTT | CATSRGQGATGELFF
. | . | TRBJ2-2 | TRBV6-5 | TGTGCCAGCAGACAGATCGAGTCCGGGGAGCTGTTTTTT | CASRQIESGELFF
TRBD2 | . | TRBJ2-7 | TRBV27 | TGTGCCAGCAGTCAGACTAGGGACTACACAACCTACGAGCAGTACTTC | CASSQTRDYTTYEQYF
TRBD1 | . | TRBJ1-5 | TRBV30 | TGTGCCTGGAGTCCCCCGGGACAGGGGTATCAGCCCCAGCATTTT | CAWSPPGQGYQPQHF
TRBD2 | . | TRBJ2-7 | TRBV30 | TGTGCCTGGAAAGTTAGCGGGAGGGCCTACGAGCAGTACTTC | CAWKVSGRAYEQYF
TRBD2 | few | TRBJ2-3 | TRBV6-5 | TGTGCCAGCGGCCGGGACTACAGCACAGATACGCAGTATTTT | CASGRDYSTDTQYF
. | few | TRBJ1-5 | TRBV29-1 | TGCAGCGCGAGGGGGGGTAGCAATCAGCCCCAGCATTTT | CSARGGSNQPQHF
TRBD1 | . | TRBJ2-5 | TRBV6-5 | TGTGCCAGCAGTTACTCAGACAGGGGCGAGACCCAGTACTTC | CASSYSDRGETQYF
TRBD1 | . | TRBJ2-4 | TRBV30 | TGTGCCTGGAGTCAGGACAGGCAAAACATTCAGTACTTC | CAWSQDRQNIQYF
. | . | TRBJ2-3 | TRBV7-2 | TGTGCCAGCAGCTTAGTTGGGGGGGCCACAGATACGCAGTATTTT | CASSLVGGATDTQYF
. | few | TRBJ2-7 | TRBV7-2 | TGTGCCAGCAGCTCGCGCAGGGGTTACGAGCAGTACTTC | CASSSRRGYEQYF
. | . | TRBJ1-2 | TRBV30 | TGTGCCTGGAGTGTGCTAGGGTCAAAGTACGATGGCTACACCTTC | CAWSVLGSKYDGYTF
. | . | TRBJ1-4 | TRBV5-6 | TGTGCCAGCACCTCCGGGCAGCTTAATGAAAAACTGTTTTTT | CASTSGQLNEKLFF
. | once | TRBJ1-2 | TRBV20-1 | TGCAGTGCTTCGACAAGTGGCTACACCTTC | CSASTSGYTF
TRBD1 | . | TRBJ1-1 | TRBV19 | TGTGCCAGTAGTACAGGGGGCGGAGGAGCTGAAGCTTTCTTT | CASSTGGGGAEAFF
TRBD1 | . | TRBJ1-6 | TRBV5-4 | TGTGCCAGCAGCTCCGCCGGGACAGGGGGCGGAAATTCACCCCTCCACTTT | CASSSAGTGGGNSPLHF
TRBD1 | . | TRBJ2-7 | TRBV4-3 | TGCGCCAGCAGCCACAGGACAGGGCGCTCCTACGAGCAGTACTTC | CASSHRTGRSYEQYF
. | . | TRBJ2-5 | TRBV6-5 | TGTGCCAGCAGGCTGGGGTACGACCAAGAGACCCAGTACTTC | CASRLGYDQETQYF
. | . | TRBJ1-1 | TRBV7-8 | TGTGCCAGCAGCCCCCCCGGGGACACTGAAGCTTTCTTT | CASSPPGDTEAFF
TRBD1 | . | TRBJ1-2 | TRBV20-1 | TGCAGTGCCCCGACAGGGAAGGGCTACACCTTC | CSAPTGKGYTF